This is a list of T cell receptor beta chains from one sample in a study of identical twins. TCRdb recomputed calls from the 5' RACE reads with MiXCR, one row per CDR3 protein. This table holds hundreds of thousands of distinct CDR3 sequences, approximately 24% found once. These same data were also listed under a study on T cells expressing NK-cell markers.

Input material: CD4+ T cells sorted from blood. The receptors derive from a woman between 18 and 29 years old in good health. CDR3s include the opening cysteine and the closing phenylalanine or tryptophan. The order of the fields is CDR3 protein, CDR3 DNA, D gene, J gene, clone size, V gene. The D gene is left open where the match is weak. Size values are once, few and many counts, or a class for expanded clones, and some rows have none.

CASSLNPNGVTQYF	TGTGCCAGCAGTTTAAATCCTAACGGCGTGACCCAGTACTTC	NA	TRBJ2-5	few	TRBV28
CSARDAGGLYNEQFF	TGCAGTGCTAGAGATGCGGGAGGGCTCTACAATGAGCAGTTCTTC	TRBD2	TRBJ2-1	NA	TRBV20-1
CASRASGTVHSTYEQYF	TGTGCCAGCCGGGCCAGCGGGACGGTTCATTCTACGTACGAGCAGTACTTC	TRBD2	TRBJ2-7	NA	TRBV11-2
CASSPRIGALHF	TGTGCCAGCAGCCCCCGGATAGGGGCCCTCCACTTT	NA	TRBJ1-6	NA	TRBV6-5
CSARDTSGSGDTQYF	TGCAGTGCTAGAGATACTAGCGGGAGCGGAGATACGCAGTATTTT	TRBD2	TRBJ2-3	many	TRBV20-1
CAISVAGELRTGELFF	TGTGCCATCAGTGTAGCGGGAGAACTAAGAACCGGGGAGCTGTTTTTT	TRBD2	TRBJ2-2	few	TRBV10-3
CASSLGTRGPYNEQFF	TGCGCCAGCAGCTTAGGGACCCGAGGGCCCTACAATGAGCAGTTCTTC	NA	TRBJ2-1	NA	TRBV5-1
CASSFAAGELFF	TGTGCCAGCAGCTTTGCCGCCGGGGAGCTGTTTTTT	NA	TRBJ2-2	NA	TRBV7-3
CSAHRLAGAADTQYF	TGCAGCGCCCATAGACTAGCGGGAGCTGCAGATACGCAGTATTTT	TRBD2	TRBJ2-3	NA	TRBV29-1
CASSPRRATGAEQYF	TGTGCCAGCTCACCGCGGCGAGCGACAGGGGCCGAGCAGTACTTC	TRBD1	TRBJ2-7	few	TRBV18
CASSLGSGRAFEQFF	TGTGCCAGCAGCTTAGGTAGCGGGAGGGCTTTTGAGCAGTTCTTC	TRBD2	TRBJ2-1	few	TRBV7-9
CASKGGRNTGELFF	TGTGCCAGCAAAGGGGGGCGGAACACCGGGGAGCTGTTTTTT	NA	TRBJ2-2	many	TRBV2
CASSLGRGREQYF	TGTGCCAGCAGTTTAGGGAGGGGGCGAGAGCAGTACTTC	NA	TRBJ2-7	NA	TRBV12-3/TRBV12-4
CSADLEGINEQFF	TGCAGTGCTGATCTTGAGGGCATCAATGAGCAGTTCTTC	NA	TRBJ2-1	NA	TRBV20-1
CSARRLAGGDTQYF	TGCAGTGCTAGACGTCTAGCGGGAGGGGATACGCAGTATTTT	TRBD2	TRBJ2-3	NA	TRBV20-1
CSARNPSGSSGELFF	TGCAGTGCTAGGAACCCTAGCGGGAGTTCCGGGGAGCTGTTTTTT	TRBD2	TRBJ2-2	NA	TRBV20-1
CATESSSGELFF	TGTGCCACCGAGTCAAGCTCCGGGGAGCTGTTTTTT	NA	TRBJ2-2	NA	TRBV24-1
CASSLRAGGPNDIQYF	TGTGCCAGCAGCTTAAGAGCGGGAGGGCCGAATGACATTCAGTACTTC	TRBD2	TRBJ2-4	few	TRBV11-2
CSARGPGLANTGELFF	TGCAGTGCTAGAGGCCCGGGACTAGCCAACACCGGGGAGCTGTTTTTT	TRBD2	TRBJ2-2	once	TRBV20-1
CASSLVGYEAFF	TGTGCCAGCAGCTTAGTGGGATACGAAGCTTTCTTT	NA	TRBJ1-1	few	TRBV11-2
CASSLWDLAGYEQYF	TGTGCCAGCAGCCTGTGGGACTTAGCGGGATACGAGCAGTACTTC	TRBD2	TRBJ2-7	NA	TRBV5-4
CASSQRTSGGSTDTQYF	TGTGCCAGCAGCCAAAGGACTAGCGGGGGAAGCACAGATACGCAGTATTTT	TRBD2	TRBJ2-3	NA	TRBV3-1
CASSQGLAGGSSGANVLTF	TGTGCCAGCAGCCAAGGGCTAGCGGGAGGATCTTCTGGGGCCAACGTCCTGACTTTC	TRBD2	TRBJ2-6	few	TRBV3-1
CSVQRGGYETQYF	TGCAGCGTTCAGCGGGGGGGCTATGAGACCCAGTACTTC	TRBD2	TRBJ2-5	few	TRBV29-1
CASSSTGWFGYEQYF	TGCGCCAGCAGCTCCACAGGGTGGTTTGGGTACGAGCAGTACTTC	NA	TRBJ2-7	NA	TRBV4-3
CASKILTGNHNEQFF	TGCGCCAGCAAGATTTTGACAGGGAACCACAATGAGCAGTTCTTC	TRBD1	TRBJ2-1	NA	TRBV5-1
CASSVTRSTDTQYF	TGTGCCAGCAGCGTCACTAGGAGCACAGATACGCAGTATTTT	NA	TRBJ2-3	NA	TRBV28
CSALNPGAYEQYF	TGCAGTGCCTTAAACCCGGGGGCTTACGAGCAGTACTTC	NA	TRBJ2-7	NA	TRBV20-1
CASSLPFANTDTQYF	TGCGCCAGCAGCTTGCCCTTTGCCAACACAGATACGCAGTATTTT	NA	TRBJ2-3	few	TRBV5-1
CASSLVGTAQETQYF	TGCGCCAGCAGCTTGGTGGGGACAGCACAAGAGACCCAGTACTTC	TRBD1	TRBJ2-5	NA	TRBV5-1
CSAIRDRDTEAFF	TGCAGTGCTATCCGGGACAGGGACACTGAAGCTTTCTTT	TRBD1	TRBJ1-1	once	TRBV20-1
CASSQGPGLRTDTQYF	TGCGCCAGCAGCCAAGGCCCGGGACTCCGCACAGATACGCAGTATTTT	NA	TRBJ2-3	NA	TRBV4-3
CSARDPGTGGETQYF	TGCAGTGCTAGAGATCCGGGGACAGGGGGAGAGACCCAGTACTTC	TRBD1	TRBJ2-5	NA	TRBV20-1
CSARRDMRDTQYF	TGCAGTGCCCGCAGGGACATGAGAGATACGCAGTATTTT	NA	TRBJ2-3	few	TRBV20-1
CASSYSGQPYDEQYF	TGTGCCAGCAGTTACTCAGGCCAGCCCTACGACGAGCAGTACTTC	NA	TRBJ2-7	few	TRBV6-5
CASSLTGGADTQYF	TGTGCCAGCAGTCTTACTGGGGGGGCAGATACGCAGTATTTT	TRBD2	TRBJ2-3	few	TRBV12-3/TRBV12-4
CSSSPTGGTQYF	TGTTCCAGCAGCCCCACGGGCGGGACGCAGTATTTT	NA	TRBJ2-3	few	TRBV7-3
CASSIDLGAGENEQFF	TGTGCCAGTAGTATAGATCTGGGGGCAGGGGAGAATGAGCAGTTCTTC	NA	TRBJ2-1	NA	TRBV19
CSASRGRGTGELFF	TGCAGTGCTAGCCGCGGGAGGGGCACCGGGGAGCTGTTTTTT	TRBD2	TRBJ2-2	NA	TRBV20-1
CAIGTRWYEQYF	TGTGCCATCGGTACTAGGTGGTACGAGCAGTACTTC	NA	TRBJ2-7	NA	TRBV10-3
CASSKGLAGDTQYF	TGTGCCAGCTCAAAGGGGCTAGCCGGAGATACGCAGTATTTT	NA	TRBJ2-3	NA	TRBV18
CASSLENYGYTF	TGTGCCAGCAGTTTAGAGAACTATGGCTACACCTTC	NA	TRBJ1-2	NA	TRBV12-3/TRBV12-4
CASVPPGEETQYF	TGTGCCAGCGTACCGCCAGGGGAAGAGACCCAGTACTTC	NA	TRBJ2-5	NA	TRBV6-6